The entry that follows covers one T cell receptor beta chain sequence. This sample stems from a study of cytomegalovirus exposure and HLA in healthy donors. PCR amplification relied on 60 Vbeta primers (plus 13 Jbeta primers). Assay: immunoSEQ multiplex PCR; the TCRdb copy retains only in-frame clones and omits some. The table shows 70,000 or so clones, with 86% occurring only once. The junction had 5 bases not matched to a gene; V was cut back by 5 bases and J by 1 base. CDR3 length equals 15 residues. Per germline, CDR1 LNHDA and CDR2 SQIVND (reference sequence). Source material: PBMCs. The V call is TRBV19, the J call TRBJ2-7; the match to TRBD2 covers 10 bases. This clonotype was sampled from a woman aged 25 to 45 in good health and CMV-seronegative. The CDR3 sequence is CASSRVAGGSYEQYF. CDR3 nucleotide sequence: TGTGCCAGTAGTCGGGTAGCGGGAGGTTCCTACGAGCAGTACTTC.